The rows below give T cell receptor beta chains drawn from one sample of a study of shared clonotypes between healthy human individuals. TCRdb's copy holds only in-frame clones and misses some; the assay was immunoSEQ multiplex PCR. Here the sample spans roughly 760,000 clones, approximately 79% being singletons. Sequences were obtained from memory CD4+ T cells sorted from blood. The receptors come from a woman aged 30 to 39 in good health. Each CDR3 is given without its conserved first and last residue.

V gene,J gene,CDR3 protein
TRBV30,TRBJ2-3,AWRNRGPDTQY
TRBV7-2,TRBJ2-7,ASSLGTSGRSYEQY
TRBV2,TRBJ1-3,ASSGALSGNTIY
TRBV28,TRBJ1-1,ASTLAGAENTEAF
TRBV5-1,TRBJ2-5,ASSYSTGSGETQY
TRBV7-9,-,ASSRSFYEQY
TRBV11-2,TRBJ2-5,ASSLVGAGGSFDETQY
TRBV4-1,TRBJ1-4,ASSQGVREKLF
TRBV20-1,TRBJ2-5,SAARETQY
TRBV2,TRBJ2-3,ASRAAGGGDTQY
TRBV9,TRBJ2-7,ASSVSGRADEQY
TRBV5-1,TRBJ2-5,ASSPNRGETQY
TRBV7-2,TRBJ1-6,ASSRTGTVSNSPLH
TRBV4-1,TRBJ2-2,ASSPPIQEFNTGELF
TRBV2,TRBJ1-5,AVGGGQGNQPQH
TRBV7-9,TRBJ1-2,ASSIVVTGEGGGYT
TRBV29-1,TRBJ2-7,SYRGQTAYEQY
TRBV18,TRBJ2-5,ASSRIAGGDETQY
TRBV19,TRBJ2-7,AGERDRSSYEQY
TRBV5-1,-,ASSLSGGYEQY
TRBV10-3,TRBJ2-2,AITHGPSTGELF
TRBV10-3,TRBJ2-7,AISSGTSGSYEQY
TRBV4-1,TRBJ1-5,ASSLGTARGNQPQH
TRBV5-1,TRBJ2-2,ASTLLRTSGRGNTGELF
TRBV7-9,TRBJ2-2,ASRQGATGELF
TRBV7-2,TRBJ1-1,ASSLKHINTEAF
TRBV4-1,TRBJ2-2,ASSQEPRAPGELF
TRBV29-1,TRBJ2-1,SVNRELEQF
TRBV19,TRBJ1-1,ASSTAGTGYTEAF
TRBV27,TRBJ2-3,ASRLAGGMTDTQY
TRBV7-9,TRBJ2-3,ASSLIAGGSTDTQY
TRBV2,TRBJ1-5,ASRAQGIDNQPQH
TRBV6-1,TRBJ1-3,ASGQADSGNTIY
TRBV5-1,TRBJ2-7,ASSSGTGGIEQY
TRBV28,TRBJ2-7,ASSGQASYEQY